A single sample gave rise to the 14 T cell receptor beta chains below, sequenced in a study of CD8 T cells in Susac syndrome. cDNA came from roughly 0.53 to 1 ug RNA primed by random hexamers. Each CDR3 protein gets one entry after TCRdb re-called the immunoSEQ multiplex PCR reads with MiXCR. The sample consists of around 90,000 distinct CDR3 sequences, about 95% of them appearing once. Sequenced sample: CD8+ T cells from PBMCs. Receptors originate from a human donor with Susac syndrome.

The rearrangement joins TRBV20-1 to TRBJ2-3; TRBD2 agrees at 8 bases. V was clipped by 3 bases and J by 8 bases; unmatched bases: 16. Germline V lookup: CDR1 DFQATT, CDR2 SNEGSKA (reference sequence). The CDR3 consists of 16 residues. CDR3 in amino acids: CSARDSAGGTGVTQYF. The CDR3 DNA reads TGCAGTGCTAGGGACAGTGCGGGAGGCACAGGCGTTACGCAGTATTTT.

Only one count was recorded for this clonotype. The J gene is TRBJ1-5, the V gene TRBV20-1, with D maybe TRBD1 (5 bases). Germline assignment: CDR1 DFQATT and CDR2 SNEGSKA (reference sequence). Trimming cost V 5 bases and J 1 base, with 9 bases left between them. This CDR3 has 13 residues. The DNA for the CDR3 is TGCAGTGCTCGAAGACAGAGCAATCAGCCCCAGCATTTT. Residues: CSARRQSNQPQHF.

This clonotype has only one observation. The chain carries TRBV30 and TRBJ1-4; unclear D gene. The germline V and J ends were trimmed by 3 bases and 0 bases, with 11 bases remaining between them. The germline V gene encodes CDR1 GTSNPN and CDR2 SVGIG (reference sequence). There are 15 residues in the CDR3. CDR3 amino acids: CAWRPVGATNEKLFF. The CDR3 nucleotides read TGTGCCTGGAGACCGGTGGGTGCAACTAATGAAAAACTGTTTTTT.

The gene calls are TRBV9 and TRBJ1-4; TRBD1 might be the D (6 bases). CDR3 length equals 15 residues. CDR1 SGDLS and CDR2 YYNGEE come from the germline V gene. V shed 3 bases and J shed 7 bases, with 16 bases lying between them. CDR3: CASSELGGAGEKLFF. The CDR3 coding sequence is TGTGCCAGCAGCGAACTAGGGGGGGCTGGTGAAAAACTGTTTTTT.

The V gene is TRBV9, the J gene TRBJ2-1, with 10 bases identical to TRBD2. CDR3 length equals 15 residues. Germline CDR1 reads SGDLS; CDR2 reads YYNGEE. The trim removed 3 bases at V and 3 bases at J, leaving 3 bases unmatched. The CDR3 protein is CASSASGGLYNEQFF. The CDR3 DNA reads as TGTGCCAGCAGCGCTAGCGGGGGCCTCTACAATGAGCAGTTCTTC.

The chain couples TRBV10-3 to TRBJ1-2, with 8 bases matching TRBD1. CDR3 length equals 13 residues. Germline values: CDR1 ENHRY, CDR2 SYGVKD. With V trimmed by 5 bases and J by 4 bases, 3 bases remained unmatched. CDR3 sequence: CAISTTGVYGYTF. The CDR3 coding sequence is TGTGCCATCAGTACGACAGGGGTCTATGGCTACACCTTC.

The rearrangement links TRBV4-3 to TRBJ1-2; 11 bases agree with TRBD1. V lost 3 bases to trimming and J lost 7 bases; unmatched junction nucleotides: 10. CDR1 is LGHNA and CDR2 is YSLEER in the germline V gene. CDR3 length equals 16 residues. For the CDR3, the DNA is TGCGCCAGCAGCCAGGATACCGGGACAGGGGGATTTGGCTACACCTTC. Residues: CASSQDTGTGGFGYTF.

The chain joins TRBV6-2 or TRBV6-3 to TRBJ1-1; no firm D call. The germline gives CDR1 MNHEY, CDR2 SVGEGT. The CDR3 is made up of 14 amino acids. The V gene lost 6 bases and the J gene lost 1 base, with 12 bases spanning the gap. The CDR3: CASRPLSPNTEAFF. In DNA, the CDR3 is TGTGCCAGCAGGCCACTTTCCCCGAACACTGAAGCTTTCTTT.

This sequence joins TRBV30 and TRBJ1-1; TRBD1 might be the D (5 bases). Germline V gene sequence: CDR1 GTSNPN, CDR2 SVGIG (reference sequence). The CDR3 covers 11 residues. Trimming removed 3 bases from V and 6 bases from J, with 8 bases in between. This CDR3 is CAWSPGPEAFF. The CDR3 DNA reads TGTGCCTGGAGCCCGGGACCTGAAGCTTTCTTT.

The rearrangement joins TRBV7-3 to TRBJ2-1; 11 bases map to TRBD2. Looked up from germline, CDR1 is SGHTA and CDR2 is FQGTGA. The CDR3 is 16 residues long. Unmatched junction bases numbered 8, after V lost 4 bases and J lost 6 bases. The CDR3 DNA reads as TGTGCCAGCAGCTCCCAGACTAGCGGGGCCCGCAATGAGCAGTTCTTC. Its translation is CASSSQTSGARNEQFF.

The CDR3 nucleotides are TGTGCCAGCAGTTTAGACGGGACATATGGCTACACCTTC. As protein: CASSLDGTYGYTF. The chain uses TRBV27 and TRBJ1-2, with D possibly being TRBD1 (6 bases). The CDR3 runs 13 residues. Germline loops: CDR1 MNHEY, CDR2 SMNVEV (reference sequence). Trimming pared 2 bases from V and 5 bases from J, leaving 9 bases between.

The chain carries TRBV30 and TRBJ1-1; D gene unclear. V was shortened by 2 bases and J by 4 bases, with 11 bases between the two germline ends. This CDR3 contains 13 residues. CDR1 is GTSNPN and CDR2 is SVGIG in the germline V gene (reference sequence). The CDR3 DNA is TGTGCCTGGAGTAAATCGGACTCCACTGAAGCTTTCTTT. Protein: CAWSKSDSTEAFF. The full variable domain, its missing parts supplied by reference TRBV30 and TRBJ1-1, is SQTIHQWPATLVQPVGSPLSLECTVEGTSNPNLYWYRQAAGRGLQLLFYSVGIGQISSEVPQNLSASRPQDRQFILSSKKLLLSDSGFYLCAWSKSDSTEAFFGQGTRLTVV.

The CDR3 DNA sequence: TGCAGCGTGGATGGGTCGGGCGCTCCTAACTATGGCTACACCTTC. Its translation: CSVDGSGAPNYGYTF. The chain employs TRBV29-1 and TRBJ1-2, with D unresolved. Looked up from germline, CDR1 is SQVTM and CDR2 is ANQGSEA. V shed 6 bases and J shed 0 bases, with 17 bases lying between them. This CDR3 contains 15 residues.

The CDR3 DNA reads TGTGCCAGCAGCTCAAACAGGGTACTAGCCTCCTACAATGAGCAGTTCTTC. Translated: CASSSNRVLASYNEQFF. The gene calls are TRBV9 and TRBJ2-1; tentatively, D is TRBD1 or TRBD2 (6 bases each). The CDR3 contains 17 residues. Trimming removed 4 bases at V and 0 bases at J, with 17 bases between. In germline, CDR1 is SGDLS, CDR2 YYNGEE.